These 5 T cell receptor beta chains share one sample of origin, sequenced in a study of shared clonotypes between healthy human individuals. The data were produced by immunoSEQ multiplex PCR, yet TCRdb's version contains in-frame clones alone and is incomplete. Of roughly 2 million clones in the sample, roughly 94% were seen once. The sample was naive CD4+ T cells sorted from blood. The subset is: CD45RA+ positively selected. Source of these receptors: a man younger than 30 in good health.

The CDR3 here is CSVAWGLGSDEQYF. For the CDR3, the DNA is TGCAGCGTTGCGTGGGGGCTGGGAAGCGACGAGCAGTACTTC. V usage is TRBV29-1 and J usage is TRBJ2-7; D is perhaps TRBD1 (6 bases). Trimming took 4 bases from V and 5 from J, leaving 18 bases between them. The germline CDR1 and CDR2 sequences are SQVTM and ANQGSEA. The CDR3 totals 14 residues.

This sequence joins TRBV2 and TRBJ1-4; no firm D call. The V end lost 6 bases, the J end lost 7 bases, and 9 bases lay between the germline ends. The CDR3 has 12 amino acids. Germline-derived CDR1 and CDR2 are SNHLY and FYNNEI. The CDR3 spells CASRVNGEKLFF. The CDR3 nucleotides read TGTGCCAGCAGGGTAAACGGTGAAAAACTGTTTTTT.

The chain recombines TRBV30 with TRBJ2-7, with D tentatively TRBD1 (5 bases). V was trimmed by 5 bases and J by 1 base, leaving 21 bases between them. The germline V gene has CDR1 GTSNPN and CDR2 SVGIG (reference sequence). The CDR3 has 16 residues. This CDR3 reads CAWRVEDGALSYEQYF. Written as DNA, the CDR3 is TGTGCCTGGCGGGTGGAAGATGGGGCCTTGTCCTACGAGCAGTACTTC.

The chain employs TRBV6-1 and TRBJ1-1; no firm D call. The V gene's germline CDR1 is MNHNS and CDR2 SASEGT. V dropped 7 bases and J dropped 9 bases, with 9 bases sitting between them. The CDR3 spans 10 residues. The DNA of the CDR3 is TGTGCCAGCACGGAAGGCAAAGCTTTCTTT. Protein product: CASTEGKAFF.

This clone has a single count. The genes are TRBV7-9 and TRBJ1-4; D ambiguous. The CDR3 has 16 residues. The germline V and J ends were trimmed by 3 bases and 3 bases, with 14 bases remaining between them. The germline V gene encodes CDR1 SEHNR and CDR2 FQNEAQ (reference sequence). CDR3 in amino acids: CASSLAIPGANEKLFF. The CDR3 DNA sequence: TGTGCCAGCAGCTTGGCTATCCCCGGAGCTAATGAAAAACTGTTTTTT.